One sample yielded the 18 T cell receptor beta chains listed below, sequenced in a study of cytomegalovirus exposure and HLA in healthy donors. This PCR relied on a set of 60 Vbeta primers and 13 Jbeta primers. The assay was immunoSEQ multiplex PCR, and TCRdb's table has in-frame clones only and misses some. The table records 180,000 or so clones, over 80% of them present only once. Sequencing was carried out using PBMCs. These receptors all come from a woman aged 50 to 65 in good health and CMV-seropositive.

J is TRBJ1-2 and V is TRBV5-4; 9 bases are a match to TRBD1. The CDR3 sequence is 15 residues long. Unmatched junction bases numbered 8, after V lost 4 bases and J lost 4 bases. CDR1 and CDR2 (germline): SGHNT, YYREEE (reference sequence). CDR3: CASSPGTGKAYGYTF. As DNA, the CDR3 is TGTGCCAGCAGCCCCGGGACAGGGAAAGCCTATGGCTACACCTTC.

The V gene is TRBV7-8, the J gene TRBJ2-7; TRBD1 matches at 10 bases. V lost 1 base to trimming and J lost 7 bases; unmatched junction nucleotides: 16. The CDR3 totals 18 residues. Germline-derived CDR1 and CDR2 are SGHVS and FQNEAQ. CDR3 in DNA: TGTGCCAGCAGCTTAGGTAGGGACAGGGGCGACATCCAGGAGGAGCAGTACTTC. Translating it yields CASSLGRDRGDIQEEQYF.

The chain joins TRBV27 to TRBJ1-2; tentatively, D is TRBD1 (6 bases). V shed 2 bases and J shed 5 bases, with 18 bases lying between them. The CDR3 loop spans 16 amino acids. CDR1 and CDR2 (germline): MNHEY, SMNVEV (reference sequence). CDR3 amino acids: CASSLEFTGSGYGYTF. The CDR3 DNA follows: TGTGCCAGCAGTTTAGAATTTACAGGGAGTGGATATGGCTACACCTTC.

This clone appeared a single time. The rearrangement joins TRBV19 to TRBJ2-7; 8 bases fit TRBD2. The ends lost 5 bases at V and 1 base at J; junction bases unmatched: 7. CDR3 length: 15 residues. Germline CDR1 is LNHDA and CDR2 is SQIVND (reference sequence). The chain's CDR3 is CASSGLAGDSYEQYF. As DNA, the CDR3 is TGTGCCAGTAGTGGGCTAGCGGGCGATTCCTACGAGCAGTACTTC. Full variable domain (remainder filled in from reference TRBV19 and TRBJ2-7): DGGITQSPKYLFRKEGQNVTLSCEQNLNHDAMYWYRQDPGQGLRLIYYSQIVNDFQKGDIAEGYSVSREKKESFPLTVTSAQKNPTAFYLCASSGLAGDSYEQYFGPGTRLTVT.

DNA for the CDR3: TGTGCCAGCAGGAGCAGGGGGGATAACTATGGCTACACCTTC. Translated, it gives CASRSRGDNYGYTF. This chain links TRBV2 with TRBJ1-2, with TRBD1 matching 7 bases. J was trimmed by 1 base and V by 6 bases; bases with no gene match: 5. Germline CDR1 SNHLY, CDR2 FYNNEI. The CDR3 contains 14 residues.

This clone appeared a single time. The V and J genes are TRBV7-2 and TRBJ2-5; 7 bases align to TRBD2. The CDR3 totals 14 residues. V lost 5 bases, J lost 1 base, and 4 bases stayed unmatched. CDR1 and CDR2 from the germline V gene are SGHTA and FQGNSA. The CDR3 protein is CASSPWGGQETQYF. CDR3 coding DNA: TGTGCCAGCAGCCCGTGGGGGGGCCAAGAGACCCAGTACTTC.

Worth noting for this clone: The identical CDR3 is also encoded by other nucleotide sequences in the sample. The V call is TRBV7-9, the J call TRBJ1-5; no clear D gene. The CDR3 contains 12 residues. The germline V gene encodes CDR1 SEHNR and CDR2 FQNEAQ (reference sequence). V dropped 3 bases and J dropped 4 bases, with 4 bases sitting between them. The CDR3 reads CASSFPNQPQHF. The DNA of the CDR3 is TGTGCCAGCAGCTTCCCGAATCAGCCCCAGCATTTT.

This clone was found a few times. The V call is TRBV2, the J call TRBJ1-6, with D possibly being TRBD1 (5 bases). The CDR3 spans 14 residues. Per the germline V gene, CDR1 is SNHLY and CDR2 is FYNNEI. V lost 4 bases, J lost 9 bases, and 13 bases lay in between. The CDR3 nucleotides are TGTGCCAGCAGTGGGACTTTCGGGGGTTCACCCCTCCACTTT. Translation gives CASSGTFGGSPLHF.

This chain links TRBV7-2 with TRBJ2-7; D gene unclear. This CDR3 has 12 residues. Germline V gives CDR1 SGHTA, CDR2 FQGNSA. With 6 bases removed from V and 4 bases from J, the gap between germline ends came to 10 bases. In DNA form, the CDR3 reads TGTGCCAGCAGATCCGCGCTGTACGAGCAGTACTTC. Protein: CASRSALYEQYF.

The rearrangement uses TRBV12-5 and TRBJ2-7; TRBD1 aligns across 11 bases. The germline V gene encodes CDR1 LGHNT and CDR2 FRNRAP. Trimming removed 1 base from V and 5 bases from J; junction bases left unmatched: 4. This CDR3 has 15 residues. CDR3 residues: CASGLDWDRGNEQYF. CDR3 bases: TGTGCTAGTGGTTTGGATTGGGACAGGGGGAACGAGCAGTACTTC.

The CDR3: CAWSPISFKGRAYNSPLHF. CDR3 nucleotide sequence: TGTGCCTGGAGTCCCATTTCATTCAAGGGGAGGGCCTATAATTCACCCCTCCACTTT. The chain recombines TRBV30 with TRBJ1-6; tentatively, D is TRBD1 (5 bases). The CDR3 runs to 19 residues. V lost 2 bases and J lost 2, with 22 bases in between. Germline CDR1 reads GTSNPN; CDR2 reads SVGIG (reference sequence).

This clone was found once. The chain has TRBV4-2 and TRBJ2-2; tentatively, D is TRBD1 (6 bases). The CDR3 has 16 residues. The V end lost 0 bases, the J end lost 0 bases, and 8 bases lay between the germline ends. Germline V gene data show CDR1 as LGHNA and CDR2 as YNFKEQ. In nucleotides, the CDR3 is TGTGCCAGCAGCCAAGAAGAGGGGGCGAACACCGGGGAGCTGTTTTTT. This translates into CASSQEEGANTGELFF.

The chain combines TRBV5-1 with TRBJ2-2, with D possibly TRBD2 on 5 matching bases. The V gene's germline CDR1 is SGHRS and CDR2 YFSETQ. Trimming shortened V by 1 base and J by 0 bases, and 7 bases separated the two germline ends. The length of the CDR3 is 15 residues. The CDR3 bases are TGCGCCAGCAGCTTGTCGGGATCGAACACCGGGGAGCTGTTTTTT. Its translation: CASSLSGSNTGELFF.

V usage is TRBV5-1 and J usage is TRBJ2-5; D might be TRBD2 (6 bases). Germline loops: CDR1 SGHRS, CDR2 YFSETQ. The V gene lost 2 bases and the J gene lost 11 bases, with 22 bases spanning the gap. The CDR3 runs to 15 residues. CDR3 bases: TGCGCCAGCAGCTTATCGGCGGGGATAGCTGGGGAGCAGTACTTC. Amino acids: CASSLSAGIAGEQYF.

The rearrangement links TRBV4-1 to TRBJ1-3, with 8 bases matching TRBD1. The CDR3 has 15 residues. V gave up 5 bases and J gave up 1 base; unmatched junction bases: 4. Germline CDR1 MGHRA, CDR2 YSYEKL. CDR3 protein: CASSVRTGSGNTIYF. As DNA, the CDR3 is TGCGCCAGCAGCGTAAGGACAGGGTCTGGAAACACCATATATTTT.

V is TRBV7-9 and J is TRBJ2-5, with 10 bases that match TRBD2. The J call is doubtful: the DNA matches TRBJ2-7 better. CDR3 length equals 14 residues. The germline gives CDR1 SEHNR, CDR2 FQNEAQ (reference sequence). CDR3 sequence reads: CASSWRTSGYEQYF. The CDR3 DNA sequence: TGTGCCAGCAGCTGGAGGACTAGCGGCTACGAGCAGTACTTC.

The chain joins TRBV7-2 to TRBJ2-2; 8 nucleotides line up with TRBD2. With 2 bases clipped from V and 5 bases from J, the junction kept 7 bases outside the gene matches. The CDR3 totals 16 residues. CDR1 is SGHTA and CDR2 is FQGNSA in the germline V gene. DNA of the CDR3: TGTGCCAGCAGCTTAATCCCACTAGCGGTAACCGGGGAGCTGTTTTTT. Protein product: CASSLIPLAVTGELFF.

This clone was seen more than once but under ten times. This chain joins TRBV30 and TRBJ1-5, with 7 positions matching TRBD1. The CDR3 is 14 residues long. Looked up from germline, CDR1 is GTSNPN and CDR2 is SVGIG (reference sequence). The trim removed 0 bases at V and 8 bases at J, leaving 7 bases unmatched. The CDR3 sequence: CAWSVIQGREPQHF. CDR3 bases: TGTGCCTGGAGTGTGATACAGGGGCGCGAGCCCCAGCATTTT.